This T cell receptor beta chain is drawn from a study of blood T cell repertoires in COVID-19. CDR1 SEHNR and CDR2 FQNEAQ come from the germline V gene (reference sequence). The J segment lost 7 bases and the V segment lost 6 bases, leaving 11 bases of the junction unmatched. The CDR3 is made up of 15 amino acids. Methods used by the authors: Counts of nucleated cells, estimated from reference gene primer amplification, were obtained. Profiled with immunoSEQ multiplex PCR; TCRdb holds only in-frame clones, not every one. V and J calls and clone size come straight from that table; D and trimming were deduced from the DNA. The repertoire holds approximately 460,000 clones, with 89% as singletons. Seattle participants joined during active infection and were tracked over time.

This sequence originates from a man between 18 and 29 years old with COVID-19, enrolled during active disease. The rearrangement links TRBV7-9 to TRBJ2-2, with 7 bases matching TRBD1. The source material was peripheral blood. Here the CDR3 reads CASRKDRTVVGELFF. Here the CDR3 DNA reads TGTGCCAGCAGAAAGGACAGGACCGTGGTCGGGGAGCTGTTTTTT. Drawing the rest from reference TRBV7-9 and TRBJ2-2, the complete variable domain is DTGVSQNPRHKITKRGQNVTFRCDPISEHNRLYWYRQTLGQGPEFLTYFQNEAQLEKSRLLSDRFSAERPKGSFSTLEIQRTEQGDSAMYLCASRKDRTVVGELFFGEGSRLTVL.